This record looks at one T cell receptor (beta chain) sequence and its context. This CDR3 has 19 residues. V shed 6 bases, J shed 4 bases, and the junction held 18 bases outside the gene matches. The germline gives CDR1 MRHNA, CDR2 SNTAGT. This specimen comes from a study of cytomegalovirus exposure and HLA in healthy donors. PCR amplification relied on 60 Vbeta primers (plus 13 Jbeta primers). Repertoires were generated with immunoSEQ multiplex PCR, while TCRdb's copy carries only in-frame clones and drops some. The sample lists 76,000 or so clones, 78% occurring once. The origin of this receptor is a middle-aged woman in good health and CMV-seropositive. The sample taken for sequencing was PBMCs. The J gene is TRBJ1-6, the V gene TRBV6-4, with 7 bases fitting TRBD1. CDR3 in amino acids: CASSVSARGRGFYNSPLHF. CDR3 bases: TGTGCCAGCAGCGTCTCGGCCCGAGGCAGGGGGTTTTATAATTCACCCCTCCACTTT.